This T cell receptor beta chain was obtained from a study of identical twins. V lost 6 bases and J 8 bases, leaving 11 bases between the germline ends. CDR1 and CDR2 from the germline V gene are SGHTA and FQGNSA. The CDR3 contains 12 residues. This clonotype has a count of ten or more. Its antigen is unidentified. Study findings and constraints: Insertions were reduced in abundant cord blood beta clonotypes but not in memory repertoires. Low generation probability was overrepresented in out-of-frame alpha sequences shared by twins.

cDNA carried unique molecular identifiers, and a universal primer site was added by template switching. TCRdb re-derived calls from the 5' RACE reads in MiXCR, one entry per CDR3 protein. The sample carries roughly 710,000 distinct CDR3 sequences, around 6% recorded once. The sequence came from a man between 18 and 29 years old in good health. This chain links TRBV7-2 with TRBJ2-1; D remains ambiguous. Source material: naive T cells sorted from blood. CDR3 nucleotide sequence: TGTGCCAGCAGTAAAGTGTACCATGAGCAGTTCTTC. This encodes CASSKVYHEQFF.